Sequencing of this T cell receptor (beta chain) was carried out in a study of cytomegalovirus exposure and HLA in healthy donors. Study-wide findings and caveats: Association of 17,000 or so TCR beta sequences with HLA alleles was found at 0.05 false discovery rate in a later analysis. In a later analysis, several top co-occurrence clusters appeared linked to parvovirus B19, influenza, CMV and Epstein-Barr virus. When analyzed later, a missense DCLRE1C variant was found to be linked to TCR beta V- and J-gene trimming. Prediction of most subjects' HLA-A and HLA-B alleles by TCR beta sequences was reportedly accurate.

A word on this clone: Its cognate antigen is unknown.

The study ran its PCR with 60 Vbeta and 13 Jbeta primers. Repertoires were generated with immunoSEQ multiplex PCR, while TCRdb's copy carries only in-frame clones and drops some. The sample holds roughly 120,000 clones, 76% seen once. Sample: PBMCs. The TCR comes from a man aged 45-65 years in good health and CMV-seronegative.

The CDR3 is CASSLGQQNTEAFF. The CDR3 DNA sequence: TGTGCCAGCAGCTTGGGACAGCAGAACACTGAAGCTTTCTTT. The chain combines TRBV5-4 with TRBJ1-1, with D possibly TRBD1 on 5 matching bases. Trimming left V 0 bases short and J 1 base short, with 7 bases between. CDR3 length equals 14 residues. CDR1 and CDR2 from the germline V gene are SGHNT and YYREEE (reference sequence). The entire variable domain, with the rest obtained from reference TRBV5-4 and TRBJ1-1, is as follows: ETGVTQSPTHLIKTRGQQVTLRCSSQSGHNTVSWYQQALGQGPQFIFQYYREEENGRGNFPPRFSGLQFPNYSSELNVNALELDDSALYLCASSLGQQNTEAFFGQGTRLTVV.